These 32 T cell receptor beta chains were all obtained from the same sample, sequenced in a study of tumor-infiltrating lymphocytes in primary liver carcinoma. Total RNA (approximately 0.5 ug) served as template for TCR beta cDNA synthesis primed by a constant-region primer. Libraries for TCR beta were built through three nested multiplex PCR rounds, which together made up a slightly modified ARM-PCR procedure. Two initial PCR rounds of about 11 cycles each paired TRBV1-TRBV30 forward primers with a C-beta reverse primer. One entry per CDR3 protein results from TCRdb running MiXCR on the multiplex PCR reads. The sample lists some 200,000 distinct CDR3 sequences; less than 70% were seen once. Unsorted whole blood supplied the blood RNA, and germline DNA was isolated too. The sample was peripheral blood. All receptors come from a woman aged 55-69 years with primary liver carcinoma and hepatitis B virus infection.

About this clonotype itself: A much larger clone differs from this one at a single base, so this may be a read error. J is TRBJ1-1 and V is TRBV6-5; weak D call: TRBD1 (5 bases). The length of the CDR3 is 14 residues. Germline V lookup: CDR1 MNHEY, CDR2 SVGAGI. The chain's CDR3 is CGSRVGSMNTEAFF. As DNA, the CDR3 is TGTGGCAGCAGGGTAGGGTCCATGAACACTGAAGCTTTCTTT.

The chain links TRBV12-3 or TRBV12-4 to TRBJ1-6; 8 nucleotides align to TRBD1. The CDR3 has 16 amino acids. J gave up 5 bases and V 5 bases, and 8 bases lay outside the gene matches. CDR3 protein: CASSLGQGDHNSPLHF. As DNA, the CDR3 is TGTGCCAGCAGTCTTGGACAGGGAGACCATAATTCACCCCTCCACTTT.

Details on this clonotype: One base away lies a much larger clone, so this may be a sequencing read error. The chain is built from TRBV10-2 and TRBJ2-1; TRBD2 aligns across 7 bases. The V segment lost 6 bases and the J segment 8 bases; nucleotides outside the gene matches: 7. Germline V lookup: CDR1 WSHSY, CDR2 SAAADI. This CDR3 spans 13 amino acids. CDR3 bases: TGCGCCAGCAGCCGGACTAGGCGCCATGAGCAGTTCTTC. Residues: CASSRTRRHEQFF.

Turning to this clonotype: A much larger clone is a single base away; this may be a read error. The chain has TRBV5-1 and TRBJ2-6; 9 positions agree with TRBD1. The CDR3 runs to 19 residues. J gave up 0 bases and V 0 bases, and 7 bases lay outside the gene matches. Germline CDR1 SGHRS, CDR2 YFSETQ. DNA for the CDR3: TGCGCCAGCAGCTTGGGGACAGGGGATTCCCTCTCTGGGGCCAACGTCCTGACTTTC. It yields the protein CASSLGTGDSLSGANVLTF.

In the case of this clonotype: A much larger clone differs from this one at a single base, so this may be a read error. This sequence joins TRBV5-5 and TRBJ2-1, with 11 bases matching TRBD2. This CDR3 region has 16 residues. CDR1 is SGHKS and CDR2 is YYEKEE in the germline V gene (reference sequence). V shed 4 bases and J 6 bases; nucleotides not matched to a gene: 9. The CDR3 is CASSVLAGDSRNEQFF. CDR3 sequence (DNA): TGTGCCAGCAGCGTACTAGCGGGAGATTCTCGCAATGAGCAGTTCTTC.

This clonotype was observed a single time. This chain uses TRBV6-6 with TRBJ1-2; 12 bases fit TRBD1. This CDR3 is 14 amino acids long. The trim removed 7 bases at V and 5 bases at J, leaving 5 bases unmatched. Per the germline V gene, CDR1 is MNHNY and CDR2 is SVGAGI (reference sequence). This CDR3 is CASMGTGGAYGYTF. CDR3 in DNA: TGTGCCAGCATGGGGACAGGGGGCGCGTATGGCTACACCTTC.

On this clonotype: The germline gene is not matched at one end of the junction; a read error may be the cause. The V and J genes are TRBV11-2 and TRBJ1-4; perhaps TRBD1 as D (6 bases). Germline V gene data show CDR1 as SGHAT and CDR2 as FQNNGV. This CDR3 has 15 amino acids. CDR3: CAISLQGSTNEKLFF. The DNA for the CDR3 is TGTGCCATCAGCTTGCAGGGGTCAACTAATGAAAAACTGTTTTTT.

This clonotype turned up a few times. The rearrangement links TRBV5-1 to TRBJ2-2, with 8 bases identical to TRBD2. Trimming took 3 bases from V and 4 from J; bases not matched to a gene: 5. CDR3 length: 15 amino acids. CDR1 SGHRS and CDR2 YFSETQ come from the germline V gene. CDR3 amino acids: CASSYGRASTGELFF. The CDR3 bases are TGCGCCAGCAGCTACGGGAGGGCCAGCACCGGGGAGCTGTTTTTT.

A note on this clonotype: A read error is likely, as this CDR3 ends without the conserved phenylalanine or tryptophan. The chain has TRBV14 and TRBJ2-7, with D tentatively TRBD1 (6 bases). V was clipped by 9 bases and J by 1 base, with 25 bases between them. The CDR3 sequence is 17 residues long. Germline V CDR1 and CDR2: SGHDN, FVKESK. The chain's CDR3 is CASRLSRGQAVSYEQYL. CDR3 coding DNA: TGTGCCAGTAGACTTTCCAGGGGACAAGCGGTGTCCTACGAGCAGTACCTC.

This clonotype was counted at least ten times. The V call is TRBV11-3, the J call TRBJ2-1, with 9 bases fitting TRBD2. Germline V gives CDR1 SGHNT, CDR2 YENEEA. The CDR3 length is 15 residues. V shed 6 bases, J shed 7 bases, and the junction held 10 bases outside the gene matches. CDR3 sequence: CASRVLAGVGNEQFF. CDR3 bases: TGTGCCAGCAGGGTGTTAGCGGGAGTGGGGAATGAGCAGTTCTTC.

This chain links TRBV11-2 with TRBJ2-7; 11 positions agree with TRBD2. Germline values: CDR1 SGHAT, CDR2 FQNNGV. Losses at the gene ends were 5 bases for V and 6 bases for J; bases not matched to a gene: 15. The CDR3 covers 17 residues. The CDR3 is CASSEISGRASGSEQYF. CDR3 coding DNA: TGTGCCAGCAGCGAAATTAGCGGGAGGGCCTCGGGAAGCGAGCAGTACTTC. The variable domain in full, with the rest retrieved from reference TRBV11-2 and TRBJ2-7, is EAGVAQSPRYKIIEKRQSVAFWCNPISGHATLYWYQQILGQGPKLLIQFQNNGVVDDSQLPKDRFSAERLKGVDSTLKIQPAKLEDSAVYLCASSEISGRASGSEQYFGPGTRLTVT.

As regards this clonotype: An end of the junction differs from the germline gene, which may be a read error. The DNA of the CDR3 is TGCGCCAACAGCTGGTCCAGCGGGACTAACAATGAGCAGTTCTTC. It specifies CANSWSSGTNNEQFF. This chain links TRBV11-2 with TRBJ2-1; TRBD2 matches at 7 bases. The CDR3 contains 15 residues. Germline V lookup: CDR1 SGHAT, CDR2 FQNNGV.

The CDR3: CASGGALELAGETQYF. For the CDR3, the DNA is TGTGCCAGCGGCGGAGCACTGGAACTAGCTGGAGAGACCCAGTACTTC. This chain links TRBV12-3 or TRBV12-4 with TRBJ2-5, with D possibly matching TRBD2 (6 bases). The V end was cut by 8 bases, the J end by 4 bases, with 23 bases between. CDR3 length: 16 amino acids.

As concerns this clonotype: With a much larger clone just one base away, this may be a read error. V gene TRBV28 combines with J gene TRBJ1-1; D is undetermined. The CDR3 runs 16 residues. Looked up from germline, CDR1 is MDHEN and CDR2 is SYDVKM. In DNA form, the CDR3 reads TGTGCCAGCAGTTTAGTATCTGAGGTGATGAACACTGAAGCTTTATTT. Translating it yields CASSLVSEVMNTEALF. The full variable domain, its missing parts supplied by reference TRBV28 and TRBJ1-1, is DVKVTQSSRYLVKRTGEKVFLECVQDMDHENMFWYRQDPGLGLRLIYFSYDVKMKEKGDIPEGYSVSREKKERFSLILESASTNQTSMYLCASSLVSEVMNTEALFGQGTRLTVV.

Here the CDR3 DNA reads TGTGCCAGCAACTCAACATGGACAGGGGGAGGCACTGAAGCTTTCTTT. Translated: CASNSTWTGGGTEAFF. The gene calls are TRBV13 and TRBJ1-1; TRBD1 aligns across 10 bases. The length of the CDR3 is 16 residues. Looked up from germline, CDR1 is PRHDT and CDR2 is FYEKMQ (reference sequence). Germline trimming cut 7 bases from V and 4 bases from J; bases unmatched to any gene: 12.

Concerning this clonotype itself: This may stem from a read error, because a much larger clone lies one nucleotide away. The V gene is TRBV6-5, the J gene TRBJ1-2; TRBD1 aligns across 9 bases. The CDR3 sequence is 12 residues long. The V segment lost 11 bases and the J segment 4 bases; nucleotides outside the gene matches: 5. CDR1 MNHEY and CDR2 SVGAGI come from the germline V gene. The CDR3 here is CAATGGAYGYTF. The CDR3 nucleotides are TGTGCCGCAACAGGGGGCGCCTATGGCTACACCTTC.

Details on this clonotype: Sequence at one end of the junction differs from germline and may be a read error. The chain has TRBV6-1 and TRBJ1-2, with 7 bases fitting TRBD1. This CDR3 has 15 amino acids. Germline V gene sequence: CDR1 MNHNS, CDR2 SASEGT. Written as DNA, the CDR3 is TGTGCCAGCAGTGAAGAAACAGGGGATAACTATAGCTACACCTTC. It is translated as CASSEETGDNYSYTF.

A word on this clonotype: This sequence may be a read error, since a much larger clone differs from it by one base. V usage is TRBV4-2 and J usage is TRBJ2-1; 10 bases line up with TRBD2. The CDR3 has 16 amino acids. CDR1 is LGHNA, CDR2 YNFKEQ, per germline. The CDR3 coding sequence is TGTGCCAGCAGCCAAGAAGGGCTAGCGGGAGTAAATGAGCGGTTCTTC. This codes for CASSQEGLAGVNERFF.

Turning to this clonotype: Sequence at one end of the junction differs from germline and may be a read error. The rearrangement links TRBV29-1 to TRBJ2-7; 9 bases align to TRBD1. CDR3 size: 13 residues. The germline CDR1 and CDR2 sequences are SQVTM and ANQGSEA. CDR3 in amino acids: CRVEKGQGTERYF. CDR3 DNA: TGCAGGGTTGAAAAGGGACAGGGCACCGAGCGGTACTTC.

Note on this clonotype: This could be a read error, since a much larger clone is one nucleotide away. The chain joins TRBV4-2 to TRBJ2-6; either TRBD1 or TRBD2 may fit D (5 bases each). The germline CDR1 and CDR2 sequences are LGHNA and YNFKEQ. The CDR3 length is 14 residues. The CDR3 region is CASSQGTGANILTF. CDR3 in DNA: TGTGCCAGCAGCCAAGGGACTGGGGCCAACATCCTGACTTTC.

This clonotype was counted a single time. The junction departs from the called germline gene at one end, perhaps through a read error. The chain carries TRBV11-2 and TRBJ1-1, with a weak D call TRBD1 (6 bases). The V gene's germline CDR1 is SGHAT and CDR2 FQNNGV. The CDR3 spans 15 residues. CDR3 sequence reads: CASSLERGGRTEAFF. The CDR3 nucleotides are TGTGCCAGCAGCTTAGAACGGGGGGGCAGGACTGAAGCCTTCTTT.

This clonotype has at least ten counts. The chain employs TRBV11-2 and TRBJ1-3; weak D call: TRBD1 (6 bases). In germline, CDR1 is SGHAT, CDR2 FQNNGV. V dropped 1 base and J dropped 0 bases, with 16 bases sitting between them. This CDR3 has 18 amino acids. The DNA for the CDR3 is TGTGCCAGCAGCTTAGTGCCCGTGAGGGGGAGCTCTGGAAACACCATATATTTT. It specifies CASSLVPVRGSSGNTIYF.

There are many counts of this clonotype. CDR3 DNA: TGTGCCAGCAGCCCCAGAGGGACGCCGGTGATGGGGACCTTC. Its protein is CASSPRGTPVMGTF. V gene TRBV12-3 or TRBV12-4 combines with J gene TRBJ1-2, with a weak D call TRBD1 (5 bases). The CDR3 runs to 14 residues. V gave up 6 bases and J gave up 14 bases, with 25 bases separating them.

As regards this clonotype: This clone may be a read error of a much larger clone one base away. CDR3 sequence reads: CASSQVRHGAEKLFF. CDR3 DNA: TGCGCCAGCAGCCAGGTCAGACATGGGGCTGAAAAACTGTTTTTT. This chain links TRBV4-1 with TRBJ1-4; D is possibly TRBD1 (5 bases). V shed 3 bases and J shed 7 bases, with 15 bases lying between them. Per germline, CDR1 MGHRA and CDR2 YSYEKL. The length of the CDR3 is 15 residues.

A note on this clonotype: At one of its ends the junction is not consistent with the germline gene, which may arise from a read error. The V call is TRBV30, the J call TRBJ2-1; no firm D call. The CDR3 extends over 15 amino acids. Per the germline V gene, CDR1 is GTSNPN and CDR2 is SVGIG (reference sequence). The CDR3 here is CAWSGVSTPYNGQFF. The CDR3 coding sequence is TGTGCCTGGAGTGGGGTTTCCACGCCCTACAATGGGCAGTTCTTC.

Here the CDR3 DNA reads TGTGCCAGCAGTGAAAGTAGGGGACTTCAGCCCCAGCATTTT. This sequence encodes CASSESRGLQPQHF. The V call is TRBV2, the J call TRBJ1-5, with a tentative D call TRBD1 (5 bases). V lost 2 bases and J lost 6, with 11 bases in between. The germline gives CDR1 SNHLY, CDR2 FYNNEI. The CDR3 has 14 amino acids.

The V call is TRBV5-1, the J call TRBJ2-5; TRBD2 agrees at 7 bases. CDR3 size: 14 residues. The V segment lost 6 bases and the J segment 5 bases; nucleotides outside the gene matches: 10. In germline, CDR1 is SGHRS, CDR2 YFSETQ. CDR3 sequence: CASTLGPAGETQYF. CDR3 DNA sequence: TGCGCCAGCACCCTTGGTCCAGCGGGGGAGACCCAGTACTTC.

This clonotype was observed once. One base away lies a much larger clone, so this may be a sequencing read error. The V and J genes are TRBV10-2 and TRBJ2-1; a weak D match, TRBD2 (6 bases). The CDR3 is 15 residues long. Germline CDR1 is WSHSY and CDR2 is SAAADI. The CDR3 sequence: CASSDVRGGPNELFF. DNA of the CDR3: TGCGCCAGCAGTGACGTTCGAGGAGGGCCCAATGAGCTGTTCTTC.

Remarks on this clonotype: The CDR3 does not end in the conserved phenylalanine or tryptophan, so this is likely a read error. The rearrangement uses TRBV11-2 and TRBJ2-6, with TRBD2 as a possible D gene (8 bases). CDR3 length equals 19 residues. Germline CDR1 SGHAT, CDR2 FQNNGV. CDR3 loop: CASSPGQFWTSSGANVLTT. The DNA for the CDR3 is TGTGCCAGCAGCCCGGGACAGTTCTGGACTAGCTCTGGGGCCAATGTCCTGACTACC.

Only a few counts were recorded for this clonotype. A much bigger clone sits one base away, suggesting this may be a read error. The chain couples TRBV12-3 or TRBV12-4 to TRBJ2-1; D ambiguous. CDR3 size: 12 residues. The DNA of the CDR3 is TGTGGCAGCAGCGACTTCCGTGGGGAGCAGTTCTTC. As protein: CGSSDFRGEQFF.

This clonotype was counted once. The junction shows a germline mismatch at one end, possibly a read error. The CDR3 sequence is CASKIESGETQYF. The CDR3 nucleotides read TGTGCCAGCAAGATAGAGAGTGGAGAGACACAGTACTTC. The genes are TRBV11-2 and TRBJ2-5, with D hard to call. Germline-derived CDR1 and CDR2 are SGHAT and FQNNGV. The CDR3 spans 13 residues.

This sequence joins TRBV29-1 and TRBJ1-3; D is possibly TRBD1 (6 bases). The V and J ends lost 6 bases and 3 bases respectively, with 18 bases between them. The CDR3 has 15 amino acids. CDR1 SQVTM and CDR2 ANQGSEA come from the germline V gene. Here the CDR3 reads CSVSRTAQSGNTIYF. CDR3 DNA sequence: TGCAGCGTCTCTCGGACAGCCCAGAGTGGAAACACCATATATTTT.